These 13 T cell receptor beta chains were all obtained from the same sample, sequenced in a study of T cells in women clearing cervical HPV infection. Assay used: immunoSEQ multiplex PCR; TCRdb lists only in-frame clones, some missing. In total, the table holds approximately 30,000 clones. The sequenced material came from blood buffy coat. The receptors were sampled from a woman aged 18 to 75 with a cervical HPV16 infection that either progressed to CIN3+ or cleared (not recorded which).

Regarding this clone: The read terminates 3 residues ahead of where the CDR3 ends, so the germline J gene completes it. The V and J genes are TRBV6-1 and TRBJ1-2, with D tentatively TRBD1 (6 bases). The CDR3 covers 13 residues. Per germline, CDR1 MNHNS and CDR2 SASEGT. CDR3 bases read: TGTGCCAGCAGTGTGACAGGTATCTACGAC. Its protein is CASSVTGIYD. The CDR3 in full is CASSVTGIYDYTF.

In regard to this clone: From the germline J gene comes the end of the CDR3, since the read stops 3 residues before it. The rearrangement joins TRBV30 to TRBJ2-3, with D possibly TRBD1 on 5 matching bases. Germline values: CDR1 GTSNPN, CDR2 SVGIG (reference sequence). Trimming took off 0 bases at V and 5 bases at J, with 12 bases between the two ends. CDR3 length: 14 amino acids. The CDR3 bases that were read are TGTGCCTGGAGTGTGGTTAAAGGGGAAGATACG. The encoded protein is CAWSVVKGEDT. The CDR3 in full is CAWSVVKGEDTQYF.

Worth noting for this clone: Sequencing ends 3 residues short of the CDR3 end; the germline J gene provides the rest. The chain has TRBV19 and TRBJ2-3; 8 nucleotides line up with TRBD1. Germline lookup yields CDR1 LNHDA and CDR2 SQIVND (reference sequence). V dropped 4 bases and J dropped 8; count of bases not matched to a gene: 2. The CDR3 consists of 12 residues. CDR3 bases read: TGTGCCAGTAGTAAGACAGGGGTTACG. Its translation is CASSKTGVT. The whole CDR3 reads CASSKTGVTQYF.

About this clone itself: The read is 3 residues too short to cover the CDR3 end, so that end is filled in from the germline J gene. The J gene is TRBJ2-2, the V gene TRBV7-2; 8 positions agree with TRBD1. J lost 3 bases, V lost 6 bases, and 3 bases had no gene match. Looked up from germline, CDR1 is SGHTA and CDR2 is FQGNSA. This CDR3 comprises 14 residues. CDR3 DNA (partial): TGTGCCAGCAGTAGACAGGGGTACACCGGGGAG. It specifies CASSRQGYTGE. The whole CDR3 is CASSRQGYTGELFF.

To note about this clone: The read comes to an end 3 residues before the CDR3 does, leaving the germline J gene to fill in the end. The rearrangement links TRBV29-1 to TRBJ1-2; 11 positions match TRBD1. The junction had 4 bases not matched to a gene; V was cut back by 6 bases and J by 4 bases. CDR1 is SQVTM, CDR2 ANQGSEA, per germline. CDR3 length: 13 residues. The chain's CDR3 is CSVAGQGAYGYTF. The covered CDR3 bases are TGCAGCGTCGCCGGACAGGGGGCCTATGGC.

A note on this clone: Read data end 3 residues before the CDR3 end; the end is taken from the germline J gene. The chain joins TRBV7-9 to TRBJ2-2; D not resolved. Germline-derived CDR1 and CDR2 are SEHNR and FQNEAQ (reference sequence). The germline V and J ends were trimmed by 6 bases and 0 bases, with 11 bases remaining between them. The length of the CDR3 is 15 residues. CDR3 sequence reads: CASRLASANTGELFF. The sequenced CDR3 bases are TGTGCCAGCAGGCTTGCTAGTGCGAACACCGGGGAG. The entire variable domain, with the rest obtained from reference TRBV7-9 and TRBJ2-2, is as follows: DTGVSQNPRHKITKRGQNVTFRCDPISEHNRLYWYRQTLGQGPEFLTYFQNEAQLEKSRLLSDRFSAERPKGSFSTLEIQRTEQGDSAMYLCASRLASANTGELFFGEGSRLTVL.

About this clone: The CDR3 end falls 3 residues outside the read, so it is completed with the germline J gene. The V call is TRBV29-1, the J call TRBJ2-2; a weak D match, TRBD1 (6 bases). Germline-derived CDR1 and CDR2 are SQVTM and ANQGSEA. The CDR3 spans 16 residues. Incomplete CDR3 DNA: TGCAGCGTCCTAGGGGGTATCTACGCTGGTAATGAAAAG. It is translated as CSVLGGIYAGNEK. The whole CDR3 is CSVLGGIYAGNEKLFF.

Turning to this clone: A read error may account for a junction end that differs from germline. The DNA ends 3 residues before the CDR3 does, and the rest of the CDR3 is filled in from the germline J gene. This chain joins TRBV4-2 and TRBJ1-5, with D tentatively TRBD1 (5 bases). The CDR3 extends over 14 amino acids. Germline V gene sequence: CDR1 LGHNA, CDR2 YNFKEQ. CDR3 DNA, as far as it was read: TGCGCCAGCAGCCTCCGACAGAACAATCAGCCC. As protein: CASSLRQNNQP. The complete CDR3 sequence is CASSLRQNNQPQHF.

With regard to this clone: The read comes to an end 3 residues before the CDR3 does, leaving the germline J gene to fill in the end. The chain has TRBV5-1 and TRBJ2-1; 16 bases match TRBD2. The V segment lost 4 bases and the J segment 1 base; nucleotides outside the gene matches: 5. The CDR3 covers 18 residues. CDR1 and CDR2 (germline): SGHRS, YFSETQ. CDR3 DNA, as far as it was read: TGCGCCAGCAGCGGGGGACTAGCGGGAGGGAGGTCCTACAATGAG. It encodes CASSGGLAGGRSYNE. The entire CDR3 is CASSGGLAGGRSYNEQFF.

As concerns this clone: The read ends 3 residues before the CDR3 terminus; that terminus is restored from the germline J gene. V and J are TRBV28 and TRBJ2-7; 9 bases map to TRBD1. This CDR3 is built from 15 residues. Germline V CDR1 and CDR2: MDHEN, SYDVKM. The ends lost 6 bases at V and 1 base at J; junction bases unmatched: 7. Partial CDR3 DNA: TGTGCCAGCAGAAAACCGACAGGGGGATCCTACGAG. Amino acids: CASRKPTGGSYE. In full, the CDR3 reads CASRKPTGGSYEQYF.

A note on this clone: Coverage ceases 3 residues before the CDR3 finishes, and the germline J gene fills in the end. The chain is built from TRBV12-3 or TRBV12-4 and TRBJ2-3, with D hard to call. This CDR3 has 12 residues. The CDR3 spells CASSPSSETQYF. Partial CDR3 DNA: TGTGCCAGCAGTCCGAGCTCCGAGACG.

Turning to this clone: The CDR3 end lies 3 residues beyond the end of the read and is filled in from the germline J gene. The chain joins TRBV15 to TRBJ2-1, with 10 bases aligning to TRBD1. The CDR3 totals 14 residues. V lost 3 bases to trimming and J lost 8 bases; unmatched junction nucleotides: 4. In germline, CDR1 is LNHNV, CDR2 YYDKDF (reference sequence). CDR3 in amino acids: CATSSRDRGYEQFF. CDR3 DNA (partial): TGTGCCACCAGCAGTCGGGACAGGGGTTATGAG. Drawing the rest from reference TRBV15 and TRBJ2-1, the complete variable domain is DAMVIQNPRYQVTQFGKPVTLSCSQTLNHNVMYWYQQKSSQAPKLLFHYYDKDFNNEADTPDNFQSRRPNTSFCFLDIRSPGLGDTAMYLCATSSRDRGYEQFFGPGTRLTVL.

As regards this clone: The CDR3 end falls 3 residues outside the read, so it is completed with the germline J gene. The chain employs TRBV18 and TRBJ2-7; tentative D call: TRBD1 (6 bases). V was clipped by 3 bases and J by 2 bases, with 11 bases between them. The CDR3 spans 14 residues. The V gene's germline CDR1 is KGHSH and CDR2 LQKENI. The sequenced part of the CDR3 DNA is TGTGCCAGCTCACCGGGGGCGGGCGCCTACGAG. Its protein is CASSPGAGAYE. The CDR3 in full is CASSPGAGAYEQYF.